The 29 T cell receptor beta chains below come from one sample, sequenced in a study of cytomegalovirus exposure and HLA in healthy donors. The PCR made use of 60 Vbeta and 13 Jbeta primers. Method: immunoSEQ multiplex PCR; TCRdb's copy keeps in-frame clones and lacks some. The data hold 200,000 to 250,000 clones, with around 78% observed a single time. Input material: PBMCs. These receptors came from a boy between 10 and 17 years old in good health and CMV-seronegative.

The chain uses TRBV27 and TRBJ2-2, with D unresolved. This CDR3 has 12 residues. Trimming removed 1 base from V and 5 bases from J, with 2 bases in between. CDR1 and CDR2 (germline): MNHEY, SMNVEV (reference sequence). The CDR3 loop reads CASSLLTGELFF. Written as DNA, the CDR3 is TGTGCCAGCAGTTTATTAACCGGGGAGCTGTTTTTT.

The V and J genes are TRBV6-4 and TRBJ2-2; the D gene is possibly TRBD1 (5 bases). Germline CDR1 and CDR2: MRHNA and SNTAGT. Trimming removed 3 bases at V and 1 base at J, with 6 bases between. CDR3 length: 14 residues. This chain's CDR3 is CASSEDKNTGELFF. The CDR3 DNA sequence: TGTGCCAGCAGTGAGGACAAGAACACCGGGGAGCTGTTTTTT.

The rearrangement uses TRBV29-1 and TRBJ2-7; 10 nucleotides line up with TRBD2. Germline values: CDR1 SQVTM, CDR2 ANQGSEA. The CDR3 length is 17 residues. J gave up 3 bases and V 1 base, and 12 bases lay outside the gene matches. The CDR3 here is CSVEVRARLAGFYEQYF. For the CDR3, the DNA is TGCAGCGTTGAAGTTAGGGCAAGACTAGCGGGTTTCTACGAGCAGTACTTC.

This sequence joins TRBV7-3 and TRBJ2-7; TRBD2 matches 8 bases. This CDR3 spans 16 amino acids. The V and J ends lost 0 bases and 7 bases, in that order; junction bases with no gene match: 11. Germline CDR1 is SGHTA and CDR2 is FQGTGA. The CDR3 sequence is CASSLTAGGDTKEQYF. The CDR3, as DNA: TGTGCCAGCAGCTTAACGGCGGGGGGCGACACGAAAGAGCAGTACTTC.

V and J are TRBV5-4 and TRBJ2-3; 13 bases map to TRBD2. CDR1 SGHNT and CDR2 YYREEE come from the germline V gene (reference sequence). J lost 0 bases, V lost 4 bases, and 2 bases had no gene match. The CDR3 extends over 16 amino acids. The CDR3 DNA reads TGTGCCAGCAGCGCGGGACTAGCGGGGAGCACAGATACGCAGTATTTT. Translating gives CASSAGLAGSTDTQYF.

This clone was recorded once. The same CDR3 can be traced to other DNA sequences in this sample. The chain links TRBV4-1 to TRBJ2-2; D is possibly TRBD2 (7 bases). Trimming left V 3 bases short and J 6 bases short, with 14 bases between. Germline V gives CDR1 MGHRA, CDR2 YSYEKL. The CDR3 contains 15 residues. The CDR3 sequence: CASSQGRGGSGELFF. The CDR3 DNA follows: TGCGCCAGCAGCCAGGGGAGGGGGGGTTCCGGGGAGCTGTTTTTT.

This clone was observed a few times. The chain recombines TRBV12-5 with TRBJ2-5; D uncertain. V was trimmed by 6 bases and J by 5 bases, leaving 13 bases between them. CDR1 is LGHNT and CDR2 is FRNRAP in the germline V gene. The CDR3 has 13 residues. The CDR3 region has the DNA TGTGCTAGTGGCCGATGGGCCCGGGAGACCCAGTACTTC. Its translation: CASGRWARETQYF.

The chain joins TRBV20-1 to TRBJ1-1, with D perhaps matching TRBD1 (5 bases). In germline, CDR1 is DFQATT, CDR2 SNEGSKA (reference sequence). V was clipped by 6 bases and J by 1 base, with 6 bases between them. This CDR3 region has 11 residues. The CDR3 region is CSARENTEAFF. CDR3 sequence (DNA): TGCAGTGCCAGGGAGAACACTGAAGCTTTCTTT.

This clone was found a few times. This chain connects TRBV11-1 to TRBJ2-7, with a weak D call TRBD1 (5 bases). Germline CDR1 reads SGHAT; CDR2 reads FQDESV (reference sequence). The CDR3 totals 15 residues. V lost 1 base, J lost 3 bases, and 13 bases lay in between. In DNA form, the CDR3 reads TGTGCCAGCAGCTTAGGCGCAGGGCCCGACTACGAGCAGTACTTC. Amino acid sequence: CASSLGAGPDYEQYF.

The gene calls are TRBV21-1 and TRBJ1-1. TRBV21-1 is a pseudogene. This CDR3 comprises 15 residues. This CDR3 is CASSKRVRLNTEAFF. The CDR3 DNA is TGTGCCAGCAGCAAACGAGTGCGCTTGAACACTGAAGCTTTCTTT.

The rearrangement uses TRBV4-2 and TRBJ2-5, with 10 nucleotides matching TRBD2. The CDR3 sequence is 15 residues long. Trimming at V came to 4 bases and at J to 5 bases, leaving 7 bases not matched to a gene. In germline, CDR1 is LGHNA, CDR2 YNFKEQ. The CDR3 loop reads CASSLLAGEAETQYF. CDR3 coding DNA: TGTGCCAGCAGCCTTCTAGCGGGAGAGGCGGAGACCCAGTACTTC.

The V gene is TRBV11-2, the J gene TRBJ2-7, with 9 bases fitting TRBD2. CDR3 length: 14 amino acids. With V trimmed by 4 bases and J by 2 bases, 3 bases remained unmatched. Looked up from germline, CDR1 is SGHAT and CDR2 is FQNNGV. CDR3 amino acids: CASSSLAGPYEQYF. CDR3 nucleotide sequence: TGTGCCAGCAGCTCCCTAGCGGGGCCCTACGAGCAGTACTTC.

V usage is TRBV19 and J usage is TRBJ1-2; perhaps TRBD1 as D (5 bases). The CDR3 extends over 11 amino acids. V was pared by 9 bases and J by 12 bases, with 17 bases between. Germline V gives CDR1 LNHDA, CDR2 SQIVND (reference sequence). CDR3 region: CASNDRPAHTF. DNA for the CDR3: TGTGCCAGCAACGACAGACCGGCACACACCTTC.

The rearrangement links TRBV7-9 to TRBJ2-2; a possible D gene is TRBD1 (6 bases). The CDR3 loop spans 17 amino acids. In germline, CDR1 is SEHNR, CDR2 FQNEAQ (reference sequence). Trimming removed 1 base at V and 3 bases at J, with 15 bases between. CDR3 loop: CASSLGGVRGYTGELFF. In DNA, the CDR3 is TGTGCCAGCAGCTTAGGAGGTGTCAGGGGTTACACCGGGGAGCTGTTTTTT.

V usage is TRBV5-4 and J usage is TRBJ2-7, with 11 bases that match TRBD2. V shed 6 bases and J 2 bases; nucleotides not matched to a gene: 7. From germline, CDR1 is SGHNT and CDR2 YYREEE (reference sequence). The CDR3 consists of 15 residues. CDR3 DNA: TGTGCCAGCAACCGCGGGACTAGCGGAACCTACGAGCAGTACTTC. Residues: CASNRGTSGTYEQYF.

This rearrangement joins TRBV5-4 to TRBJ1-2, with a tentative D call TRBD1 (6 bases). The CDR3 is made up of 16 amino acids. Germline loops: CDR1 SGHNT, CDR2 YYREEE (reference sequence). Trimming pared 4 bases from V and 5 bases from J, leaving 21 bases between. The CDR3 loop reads CASSTGVGGPRYGYTF. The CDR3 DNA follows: TGTGCCAGCAGCACCGGTGTCGGGGGGCCGAGGTATGGCTACACCTTC.

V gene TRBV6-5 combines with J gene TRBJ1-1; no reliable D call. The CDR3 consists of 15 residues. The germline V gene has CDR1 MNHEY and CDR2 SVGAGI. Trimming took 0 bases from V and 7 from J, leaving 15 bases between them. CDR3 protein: CASSYSTLGVGEAFF. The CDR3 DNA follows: TGTGCCAGCAGTTACTCAACACTCGGGGTCGGTGAAGCTTTCTTT.

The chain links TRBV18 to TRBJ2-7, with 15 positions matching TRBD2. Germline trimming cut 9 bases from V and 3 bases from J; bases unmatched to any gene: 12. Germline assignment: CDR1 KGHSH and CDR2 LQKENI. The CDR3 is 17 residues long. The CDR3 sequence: CASSGTSGRPPFYEQYF. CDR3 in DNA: TGTGCCAGTTCGGGGACTAGCGGGAGGCCACCCTTCTACGAGCAGTACTTC.

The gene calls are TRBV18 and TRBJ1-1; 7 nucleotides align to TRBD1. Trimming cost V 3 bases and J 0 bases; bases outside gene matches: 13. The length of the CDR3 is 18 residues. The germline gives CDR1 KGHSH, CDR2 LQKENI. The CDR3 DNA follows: TGTGCCAGCTCACCTTCTCAGGTGGGACAGCTCATGAACACTGAAGCTTTCTTT. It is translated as CASSPSQVGQLMNTEAFF. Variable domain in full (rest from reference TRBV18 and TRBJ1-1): NAGVMQNPRHLVRRRGQEARLRCSPMKGHSHVYWYRQLPEEGLKFMVYLQKENIIDESGMPKERFSAEFPKEGPSILRIQQVVRGDSAAYFCASSPSQVGQLMNTEAFFGQGTRLTVV.

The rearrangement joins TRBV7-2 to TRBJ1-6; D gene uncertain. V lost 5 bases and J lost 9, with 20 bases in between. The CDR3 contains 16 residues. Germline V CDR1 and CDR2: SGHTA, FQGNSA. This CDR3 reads CASSLRSATGGSPLHF. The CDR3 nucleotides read TGTGCCAGCAGCCTACGCAGCGCAACGGGTGGTTCACCCCTCCACTTT.

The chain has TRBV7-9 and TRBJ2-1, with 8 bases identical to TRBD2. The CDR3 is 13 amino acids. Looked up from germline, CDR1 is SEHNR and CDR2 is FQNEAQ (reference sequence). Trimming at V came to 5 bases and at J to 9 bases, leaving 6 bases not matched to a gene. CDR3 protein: CASSPGLEREQFF. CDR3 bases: TGTGCCAGCAGCCCGGGACTAGAACGTGAGCAGTTCTTC.

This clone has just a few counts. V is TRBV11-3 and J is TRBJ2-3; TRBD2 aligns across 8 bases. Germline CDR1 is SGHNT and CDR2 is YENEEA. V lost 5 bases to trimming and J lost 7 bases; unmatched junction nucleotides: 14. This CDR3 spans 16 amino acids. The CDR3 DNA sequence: TGTGCCAGCAGCCTAGGTGGGCGGGGGGTTGGGAATACGCAGTATTTT. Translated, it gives CASSLGGRGVGNTQYF.

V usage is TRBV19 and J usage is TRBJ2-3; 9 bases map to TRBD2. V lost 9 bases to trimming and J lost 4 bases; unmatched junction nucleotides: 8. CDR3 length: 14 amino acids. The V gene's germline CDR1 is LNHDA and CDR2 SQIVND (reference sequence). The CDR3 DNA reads TGTGCCAGCAGGACTAGCGAAAGCCCAGATACGCAGTATTTT. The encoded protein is CASRTSESPDTQYF.

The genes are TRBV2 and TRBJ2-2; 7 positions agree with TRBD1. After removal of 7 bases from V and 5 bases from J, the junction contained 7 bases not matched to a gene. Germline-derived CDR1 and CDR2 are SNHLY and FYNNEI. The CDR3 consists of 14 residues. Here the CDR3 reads CASNRQGGTGELFF. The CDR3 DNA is TGTGCCAGCAATCGACAGGGTGGAACCGGGGAGCTGTTTTTT.

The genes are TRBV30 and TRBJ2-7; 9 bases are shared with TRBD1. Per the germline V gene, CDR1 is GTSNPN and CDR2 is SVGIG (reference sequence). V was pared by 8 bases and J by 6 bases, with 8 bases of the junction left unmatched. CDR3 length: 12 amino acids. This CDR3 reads CAGNTGGAEQYF. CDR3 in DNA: TGTGCCGGCAACACAGGGGGCGCCGAGCAGTACTTC. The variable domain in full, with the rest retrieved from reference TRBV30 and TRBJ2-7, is SQTIHQWPATLVQPVGSPLSLECTVEGTSNPNLYWYRQAAGRGLQLLFYSVGIGQISSEVPQNLSASRPQDRQFILSSKKLLLSDSGFYLCAGNTGGAEQYFGPGTRLTVT.

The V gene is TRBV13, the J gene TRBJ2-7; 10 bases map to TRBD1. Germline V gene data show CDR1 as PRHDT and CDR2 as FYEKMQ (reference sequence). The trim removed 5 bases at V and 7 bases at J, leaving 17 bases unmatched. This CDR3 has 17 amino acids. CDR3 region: CASSPMGGGQGLGEQYF. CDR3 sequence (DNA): TGTGCCAGCAGCCCGATGGGCGGGGGACAGGGGTTAGGAGAGCAGTACTTC. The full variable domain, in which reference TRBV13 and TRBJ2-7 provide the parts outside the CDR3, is AAGVIQSPRHLIKEKRETATLKCYPIPRHDTVYWYQQGPGQDPQFLISFYEKMQSDKGSIPDRFSAQQFSDYHSELNMSSLELGDSALYFCASSPMGGGQGLGEQYFGPGTRLTVT.

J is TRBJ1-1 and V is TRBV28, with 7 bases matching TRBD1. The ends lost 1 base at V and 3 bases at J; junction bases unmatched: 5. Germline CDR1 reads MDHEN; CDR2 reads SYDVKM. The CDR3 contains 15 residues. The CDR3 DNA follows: TGTGCCAGCAGTTTATTTCCGGGACAGCACACTGAAGCTTTCTTT. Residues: CASSLFPGQHTEAFF.

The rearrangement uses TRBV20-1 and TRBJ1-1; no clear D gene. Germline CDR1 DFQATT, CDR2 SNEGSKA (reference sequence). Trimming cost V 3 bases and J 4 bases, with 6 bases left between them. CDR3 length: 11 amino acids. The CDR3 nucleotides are TGCAGTGCTAGCCCTTCCACTGAAGCTTTCTTT. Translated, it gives CSASPSTEAFF.

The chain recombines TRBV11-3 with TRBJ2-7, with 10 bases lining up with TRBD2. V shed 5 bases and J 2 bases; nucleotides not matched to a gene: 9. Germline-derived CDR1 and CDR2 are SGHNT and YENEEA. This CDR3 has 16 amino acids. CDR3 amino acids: CASSPNSGGRPYEQYF. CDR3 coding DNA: TGTGCCAGCAGCCCCAATAGCGGGGGGAGGCCCTACGAGCAGTACTTC.